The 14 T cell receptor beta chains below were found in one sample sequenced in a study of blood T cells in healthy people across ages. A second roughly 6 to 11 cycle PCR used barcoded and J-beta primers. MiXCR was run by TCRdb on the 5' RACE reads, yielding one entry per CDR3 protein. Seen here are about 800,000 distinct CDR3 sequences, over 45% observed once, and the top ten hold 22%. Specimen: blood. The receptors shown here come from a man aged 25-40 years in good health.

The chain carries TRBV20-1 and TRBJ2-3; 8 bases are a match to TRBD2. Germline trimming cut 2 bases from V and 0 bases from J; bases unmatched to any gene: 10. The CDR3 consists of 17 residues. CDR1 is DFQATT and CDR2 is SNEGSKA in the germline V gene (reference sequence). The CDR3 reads CSARRGLALTSTDTQYF. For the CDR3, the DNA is TGCAGTGCTAGAAGAGGACTAGCCCTAACTAGCACAGATACGCAGTATTTT.

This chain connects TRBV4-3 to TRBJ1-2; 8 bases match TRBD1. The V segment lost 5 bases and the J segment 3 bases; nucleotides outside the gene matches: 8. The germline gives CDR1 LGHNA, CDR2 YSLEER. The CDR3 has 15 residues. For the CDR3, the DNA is TGCGCCAGCAGCTCCCGACAGGGGTCCTACTATGGCTACACCTTC. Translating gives CASSSRQGSYYGYTF.

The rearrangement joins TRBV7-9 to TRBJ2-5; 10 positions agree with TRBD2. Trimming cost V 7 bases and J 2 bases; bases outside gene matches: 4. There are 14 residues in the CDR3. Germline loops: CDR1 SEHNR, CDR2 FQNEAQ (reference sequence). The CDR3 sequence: CASNILAGQETQYF. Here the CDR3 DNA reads TGTGCCAGCAATATACTAGCGGGGCAAGAGACCCAGTACTTC. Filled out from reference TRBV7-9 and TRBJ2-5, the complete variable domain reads DTGVSQNPRHKITKRGQNVTFRCDPISEHNRLYWYRQTLGQGPEFLTYFQNEAQLEKSRLLSDRFSAERPKGSFSTLEIQRTEQGDSAMYLCASNILAGQETQYFGPGTRLLVL.

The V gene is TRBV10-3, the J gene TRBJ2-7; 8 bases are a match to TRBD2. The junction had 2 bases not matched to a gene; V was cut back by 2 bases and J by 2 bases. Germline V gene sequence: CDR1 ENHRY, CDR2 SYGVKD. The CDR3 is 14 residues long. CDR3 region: CAISEAGGAYEQYF. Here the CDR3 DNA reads TGTGCCATCAGTGAGGCGGGAGGAGCCTACGAGCAGTACTTC.

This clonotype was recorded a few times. CDR3 coding DNA: TGTGCCAGCAGCCCCAAGGTGGGGTTAGGAAACCTCAGGATTCAGTACTTC. Translating gives CASSPKVGLGNLRIQYF. The chain links TRBV7-2 to TRBJ2-4; no definite D call. The V end was cut by 5 bases, the J end by 10 bases, with 27 bases between. Germline CDR1 reads SGHTA; CDR2 reads FQGNSA. The CDR3 runs to 17 residues.

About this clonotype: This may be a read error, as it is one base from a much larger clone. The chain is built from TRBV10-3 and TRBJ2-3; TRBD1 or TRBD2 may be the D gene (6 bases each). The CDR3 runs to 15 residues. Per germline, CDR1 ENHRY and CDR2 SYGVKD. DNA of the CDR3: TGTGCCATCAGTGAGTTACGAGGGGGGAAAGATGCGCAGTATTTT. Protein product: CAISELRGGKDAQYF.

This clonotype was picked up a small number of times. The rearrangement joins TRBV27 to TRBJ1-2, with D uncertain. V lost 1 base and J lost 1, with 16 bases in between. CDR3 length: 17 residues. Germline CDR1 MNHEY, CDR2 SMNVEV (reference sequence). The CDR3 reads CASSLFGLEGSNYGYTF. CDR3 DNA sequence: TGTGCCAGCAGTTTATTTGGCCTAGAGGGTAGTAACTATGGCTACACCTTC.

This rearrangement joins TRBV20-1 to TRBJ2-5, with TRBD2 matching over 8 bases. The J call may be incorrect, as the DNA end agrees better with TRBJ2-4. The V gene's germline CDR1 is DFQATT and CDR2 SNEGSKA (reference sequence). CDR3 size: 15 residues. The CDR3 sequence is CSARDPGGPPIIQYF. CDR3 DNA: TGCAGTGCTAGAGATCCGGGAGGGCCTCCCATCATTCAGTACTTC.

Here the CDR3 reads CSARLRGERGNTQYF. As DNA, the CDR3 is TGCAGTGCTAGATTGAGGGGCGAGCGGGGGAATACGCAGTATTTT. V is TRBV20-1 and J is TRBJ2-3, with 8 bases matching TRBD2. Germline-derived CDR1 and CDR2 are DFQATT and SNEGSKA (reference sequence). V was pared by 2 bases and J by 7 bases, with 11 bases of the junction left unmatched. This CDR3 comprises 15 residues.

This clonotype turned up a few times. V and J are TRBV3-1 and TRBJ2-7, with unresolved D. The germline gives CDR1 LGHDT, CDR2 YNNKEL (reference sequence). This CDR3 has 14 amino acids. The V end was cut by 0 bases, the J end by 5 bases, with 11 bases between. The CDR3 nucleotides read TGTGCCAGCAGCCAAGACCTACGGTTGAACGAGCAGTACTTC. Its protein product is CASSQDLRLNEQYF.

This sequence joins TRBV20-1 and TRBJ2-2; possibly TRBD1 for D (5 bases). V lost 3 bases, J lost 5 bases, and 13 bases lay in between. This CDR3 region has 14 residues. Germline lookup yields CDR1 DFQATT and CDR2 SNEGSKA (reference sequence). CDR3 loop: CSARRRGSTGELFF. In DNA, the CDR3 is TGCAGTGCTAGGCGAAGGGGAAGTACCGGGGAGCTGTTTTTT.

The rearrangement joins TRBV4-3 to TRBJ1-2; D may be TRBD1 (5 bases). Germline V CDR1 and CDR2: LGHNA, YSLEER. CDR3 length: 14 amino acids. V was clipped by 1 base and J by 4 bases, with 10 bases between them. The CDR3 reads CASSQGRTTYGYTF. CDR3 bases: TGCGCCAGCAGCCAAGGCCGGACAACCTATGGCTACACCTTC.

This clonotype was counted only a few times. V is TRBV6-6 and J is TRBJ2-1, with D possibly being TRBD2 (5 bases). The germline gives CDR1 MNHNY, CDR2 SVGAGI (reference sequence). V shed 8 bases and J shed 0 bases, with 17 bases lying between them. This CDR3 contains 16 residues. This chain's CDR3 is CASRYPAGSSYNEQFF. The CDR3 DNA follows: TGTGCCAGCCGGTACCCCGCGGGTAGCTCCTACAATGAGCAGTTCTTC.

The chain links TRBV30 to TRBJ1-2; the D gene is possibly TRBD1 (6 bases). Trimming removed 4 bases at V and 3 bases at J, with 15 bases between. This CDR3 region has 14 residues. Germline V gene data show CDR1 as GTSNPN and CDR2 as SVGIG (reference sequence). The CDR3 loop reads CAWTPRGQYYGYTF. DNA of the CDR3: TGTGCCTGGACCCCAAGGGGACAATACTATGGCTACACCTTC.